This TCR beta chain emerged from a study of blood T cell repertoires in COVID-19. Repertoires were generated with immunoSEQ multiplex PCR, while TCRdb's copy carries only in-frame clones and drops some. There are under 200,000 clones in the sample; approximately 85% occur only once, and around 9.5% lies in the top ten. This CDR3 has 13 residues. V was trimmed by 3 bases and J by 4 bases, leaving 9 bases between them. From germline, CDR1 is MNHEY and CDR2 SMNVEV (reference sequence). The chain combines TRBV27 with TRBJ1-1; D gene unclear. The source is a woman of 80 years or more with acute or convalescent COVID-19. The sequencing sample was made of peripheral blood. The CDR3 loop reads CASSFPGSTEAFF. Here the CDR3 DNA reads TGTGCCAGCAGTTTCCCGGGTAGCACTGAAGCTTTCTTT.